Presented here are 20 T cell receptor beta chains from one specimen sequenced in a study of shared clonotypes between healthy human individuals. Some clones are missing from TCRdb's copy, which holds only in-frame ones; the method was immunoSEQ multiplex PCR. This table has roughly 590,000 clones, nearly 97% appearing once. Terminally differentiated effector memory CD45RA+ cells were excluded from the naive CD8 cells, which were CD45RO-negative and positively selected for CCR7. Sequencing was done on a sample of naive CD8+ T cells sorted from blood. These receptors were taken from a woman aged 30 to 39 in good health.

The chain links TRBV28 to TRBJ2-7; D unclear. V lost 5 bases and J 6 bases, leaving 14 bases between the germline ends. Germline lookup yields CDR1 MDHEN and CDR2 SYDVKM. This CDR3 region has 13 residues. CDR3 sequence reads: CASSPPPESEQYF. CDR3 nucleotide sequence: TGTGCCAGCAGTCCACCCCCGGAGAGCGAGCAGTACTTC.

This clone was seen only once. The chain's CDR3 is CASSVGVSNQPQHF. CDR3 sequence (DNA): TGTGCCAGCAGCGTAGGGGTTAGCAATCAGCCCCAGCATTTT. This chain connects TRBV9 to TRBJ1-5; D is ambiguous. With 0 bases removed from V and 0 bases from J, the gap between germline ends came to 4 bases. Germline V gene lookup returns CDR1 SGDLS and CDR2 YYNGEE. CDR3 length: 14 amino acids.

This chain uses TRBV4-2 with TRBJ1-1; D uncertain. Germline values: CDR1 LGHNA, CDR2 YNFKEQ. This CDR3 is 19 amino acids long. Trimming removed 0 bases at V and 1 base at J, with 21 bases between. For the CDR3, the DNA is TGTGCCAGCAGCCAAGATAGGAAGGGTTCGTTTCTGACGAACACTGAAGCTTTCTTT. Protein: CASSQDRKGSFLTNTEAFF.

This chain joins TRBV14 and TRBJ2-7; the match to TRBD2 covers 7 bases. Germline V gene lookup returns CDR1 SGHDN and CDR2 FVKESK. Trimming at V came to 4 bases and at J to 1 base, leaving 7 bases not matched to a gene. The CDR3 is 15 amino acids. Here the CDR3 DNA reads TGTGCCAGCAGCCGGTCCGCGGGAGCGTCCTACGAGCAGTACTTC. Its translation: CASSRSAGASYEQYF.

The V gene is TRBV7-6, the J gene TRBJ2-5, with D unresolved. Germline loops: CDR1 SGHVS, CDR2 FNYEAQ. Trimming removed 4 bases from V and 1 base from J, with 1 base in between. CDR3 length: 11 residues. The CDR3: CASSSQETQYF. In DNA, the CDR3 is TGTGCCAGCAGCTCCCAAGAGACCCAGTACTTC.

J is TRBJ2-5 and V is TRBV5-4, with 12 bases lining up with TRBD2. The DNA end favors TRBJ2-7, so the J call may be wrong. Germline CDR1 and CDR2: SGHNT and YYREEE (reference sequence). The CDR3 totals 17 residues. CDR3 region: CASSAGTSGFGGYEQYF. The CDR3 bases are TGTGCCAGCAGCGCCGGGACTAGCGGGTTCGGGGGCTACGAGCAGTACTTC.

This clone came up a few times. The V gene is TRBV30, the J gene TRBJ2-7; D gene unclear. The CDR3 length is 11 residues. The V gene lost 1 base and the J gene lost 3 bases, with 4 bases spanning the gap. Germline values: CDR1 GTSNPN, CDR2 SVGIG (reference sequence). Written as DNA, the CDR3 is TGTGCCTGGAGTGATCGCTACGAGCAGTACTTC. Encoded protein: CAWSDRYEQYF.

About this clone: This CDR3 is also generated by other DNA sequences in the sample. V gene TRBV5-4 combines with J gene TRBJ2-1, with 9 bases identical to TRBD2. CDR3 size: 16 residues. Trimming took 0 bases from V and 1 from J; bases not matched to a gene: 2. In germline, CDR1 is SGHNT, CDR2 YYREEE (reference sequence). As DNA, the CDR3 is TGTGCCAGCAGCTTGGAGGCGGGAGGGTCCTACAATGAGCAGTTCTTC. Encoded protein: CASSLEAGGSYNEQFF.

V usage is TRBV29-1 and J usage is TRBJ2-5, with D possibly TRBD1 on 5 matching bases. The J call may not be correct, given that the DNA end is closer to TRBJ2-7. There are 13 residues in the CDR3. Germline values: CDR1 SQVTM, CDR2 ANQGSEA. Here the CDR3 reads CSGTDISSYEQYF. The CDR3 DNA is TGCAGCGGCACGGACATCAGCTCCTACGAGCAGTACTTC.

V and J are TRBV27 and TRBJ2-3, with D perhaps being TRBD1 or TRBD2 (6 bases each). V was clipped by 6 bases and J by 4 bases, with 11 bases between them. The length of the CDR3 is 13 residues. Germline CDR1 is MNHEY and CDR2 is SMNVEV (reference sequence). The CDR3 DNA sequence: TGTGCCAGCAGCTCCCGGGGGCCAGATACGCAGTATTTT. This translates into CASSSRGPDTQYF.

The chain couples TRBV6-5 to TRBJ2-3; weak D call: TRBD1 (5 bases). The CDR3 covers 11 residues. CDR1 is MNHEY, CDR2 SVGAGI, per germline. Trimming left V 0 bases short and J 11 bases short, with 6 bases between. The CDR3 reads CASSYSGEQYF. CDR3 bases: TGTGCCAGCAGTTACTCAGGGGAGCAGTATTTT.

J is TRBJ1-2 and V is TRBV5-6; TRBD1 is a possible D gene (5 bases). V shed 0 bases and J shed 3 bases, with 6 bases lying between them. The CDR3 has 13 amino acids. CDR1 SGHDT and CDR2 YYEEEE come from the germline V gene. The CDR3 DNA follows: TGTGCCAGCAGCTTGGAACAGGACTATGGCTACACCTTC. It specifies CASSLEQDYGYTF.

V usage is TRBV7-2 and J usage is TRBJ2-3; D is perhaps TRBD1 (5 bases). The V end lost 0 bases, the J end lost 4 bases, and 11 bases lay between the germline ends. This CDR3 has 15 residues. Looked up from germline, CDR1 is SGHTA and CDR2 is FQGNSA. The DNA for the CDR3 is TGTGCCAGCAGCTTAGCGCCTTGGGGCCCAGATACGCAGTATTTT. It is translated as CASSLAPWGPDTQYF. Supplemented by reference TRBV7-2 and TRBJ2-3, the full variable domain reads GAGVSQSPSNKVTEKGKDVELRCDPISGHTALYWYRQSLGQGLEFLIYFQGNSAPDKSGLPSDRFSAERTGGSVSTLTIQRTQQEDSAVYLCASSLAPWGPDTQYFGPGTRLTVL.

The chain has TRBV10-2 and TRBJ2-3, with D possibly matching TRBD1 (8 bases). CDR3 length: 15 amino acids. Germline CDR1 WSHSY, CDR2 SAAADI. V was shortened by 5 bases and J by 4 bases, with 16 bases between the two germline ends. Here the CDR3 DNA reads TGCGCCAGCAGTTGGAACAGGGGGGGATCAGATACGCAGTATTTT. This sequence encodes CASSWNRGGSDTQYF.

This clone showed up just once. The chain is built from TRBV6-1 and TRBJ1-1; 9 nucleotides line up with TRBD1. Trimming at V came to 10 bases and at J to 6 bases, leaving 15 bases not matched to a gene. Per germline, CDR1 MNHNS and CDR2 SASEGT. The CDR3 consists of 15 residues. The CDR3 region is CATLGTGIEDAEAFF. CDR3 DNA: TGTGCCACACTGGGGACAGGGATTGAGGACGCTGAAGCTTTCTTT.

Notes on this clone: Other DNA sequences from this sample encode an identical CDR3 as well. The chain carries TRBV28 and TRBJ1-5; the D gene is possibly TRBD1 (5 bases). In germline, CDR1 is MDHEN, CDR2 SYDVKM. This CDR3 contains 13 residues. The germline V and J ends were trimmed by 3 bases and 5 bases, with 8 bases remaining between them. The CDR3 loop reads CASSFGGDQPQHF. For the CDR3, the DNA is TGTGCCAGCAGTTTCGGGGGGGATCAGCCCCAGCATTTT. Based on the CDR3 plus reference TRBV28 and TRBJ1-5, the full variable domain is DVKVTQSSRYLVKRTGEKVFLECVQDMDHENMFWYRQDPGLGLRLIYFSYDVKMKEKGDIPEGYSVSREKKERFSLILESASTNQTSMYLCASSFGGDQPQHFGDGTRLSIL.

This chain joins TRBV15 and TRBJ2-7, with 10 bases identical to TRBD1. Trimming removed 0 bases from V and 6 bases from J; junction bases left unmatched: 8. Germline V lookup: CDR1 LNHNV, CDR2 YYDKDF (reference sequence). The CDR3 loop spans 16 amino acids. CDR3 DNA sequence: TGTGCCACCAGCAGAGATTGGGGGACAGGGGAAGGCGAGCAGTACTTC. Amino acid sequence: CATSRDWGTGEGEQYF.

The chain carries TRBV4-1 and TRBJ2-2, with D possibly being TRBD1 (6 bases). V was trimmed by 4 bases and J by 5 bases, leaving 17 bases between them. This CDR3 spans 16 amino acids. The germline V gene has CDR1 MGHRA and CDR2 YSYEKL. For the CDR3, the DNA is TGCGCCAGCAGCCCCCCCCCGGGACACAAAACCGGGGAGCTGTTTTTT. It is translated as CASSPPPGHKTGELFF.

The rearrangement joins TRBV19 to TRBJ2-1; no definite D call. The germline V and J ends were trimmed by 0 bases and 7 bases, with 7 bases remaining between them. Per the germline V gene, CDR1 is LNHDA and CDR2 is SQIVND (reference sequence). The CDR3 covers 13 residues. The CDR3 loop reads CASSIDPGNEQFF. The CDR3 DNA sequence: TGTGCCAGTAGTATAGATCCTGGGAATGAGCAGTTCTTC.

This clone appeared once. This sequence joins TRBV28 and TRBJ1-3, with TRBD1 identical over 7 bases. Germline V gives CDR1 MDHEN, CDR2 SYDVKM. CDR3 size: 16 residues. The V segment lost 4 bases and the J segment 1 base; nucleotides outside the gene matches: 7. CDR3 nucleotides: TGTGCCAGCAGTTGGGCGGCAGGGGGATCTGGAAACACCATATATTTT. Amino acid sequence: CASSWAAGGSGNTIYF.